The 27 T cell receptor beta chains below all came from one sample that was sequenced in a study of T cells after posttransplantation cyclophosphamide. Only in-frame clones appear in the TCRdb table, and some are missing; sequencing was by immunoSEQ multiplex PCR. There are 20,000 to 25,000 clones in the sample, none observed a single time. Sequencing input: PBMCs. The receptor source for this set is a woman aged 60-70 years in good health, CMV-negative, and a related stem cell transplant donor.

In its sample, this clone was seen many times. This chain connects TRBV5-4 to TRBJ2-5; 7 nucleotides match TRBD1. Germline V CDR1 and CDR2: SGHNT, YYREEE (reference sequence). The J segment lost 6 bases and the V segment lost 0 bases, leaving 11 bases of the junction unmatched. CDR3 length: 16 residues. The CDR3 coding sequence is TGTGCCAGCAGCTTGGCCCTCGGGACAGCCGAACAGACCCAGTACTTC. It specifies CASSLALGTAEQTQYF.

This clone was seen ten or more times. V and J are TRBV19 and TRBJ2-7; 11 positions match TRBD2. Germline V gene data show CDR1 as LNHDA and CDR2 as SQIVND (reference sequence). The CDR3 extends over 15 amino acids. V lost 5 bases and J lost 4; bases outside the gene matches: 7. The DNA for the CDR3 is TGTGCCAGTAGTGCCACTAGCGGGAGCGGTTACGAGCAGTACTTC. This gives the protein CASSATSGSGYEQYF.

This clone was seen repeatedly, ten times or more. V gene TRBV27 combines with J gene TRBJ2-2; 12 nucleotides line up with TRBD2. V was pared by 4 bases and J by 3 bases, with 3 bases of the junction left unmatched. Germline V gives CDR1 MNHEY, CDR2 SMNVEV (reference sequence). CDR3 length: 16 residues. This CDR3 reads CASSSSGGADTGELFF. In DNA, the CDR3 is TGTGCCAGCAGTTCTAGCGGGGGGGCCGACACCGGGGAGCTGTTTTTT.

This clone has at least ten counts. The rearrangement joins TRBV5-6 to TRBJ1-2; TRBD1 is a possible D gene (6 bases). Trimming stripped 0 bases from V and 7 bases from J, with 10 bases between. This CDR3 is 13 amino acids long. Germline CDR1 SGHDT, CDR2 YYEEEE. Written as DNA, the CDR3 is TGTGCCAGCAGCTTGGGGCGAGGGGGTGGCTACACCTTC. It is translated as CASSLGRGGGYTF.

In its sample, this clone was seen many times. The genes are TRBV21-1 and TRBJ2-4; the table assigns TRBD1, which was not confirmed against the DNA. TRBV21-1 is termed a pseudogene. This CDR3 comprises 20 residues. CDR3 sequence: CASSNTPGGPSHTAKNIQYF. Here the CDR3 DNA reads TGTGCCAGCAGCAACACCCCAGGGGGCCCATCCCATACGGCCAAAAACATTCAGTACTTC.

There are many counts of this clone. The CDR3 sequence: CASSLTGSWSSYNEQFF. CDR3 sequence (DNA): TGCGCCAGCAGCTTGACCGGCAGTTGGAGCTCCTACAATGAGCAGTTCTTC. The J gene is TRBJ2-1, the V gene TRBV5-1; D ambiguous. This CDR3 is 17 amino acids long. Per the germline V gene, CDR1 is SGHRS and CDR2 is YFSETQ. Between the trimmed V and J ends, which lost 1 base and 0 bases, there was a span of 14 bases.

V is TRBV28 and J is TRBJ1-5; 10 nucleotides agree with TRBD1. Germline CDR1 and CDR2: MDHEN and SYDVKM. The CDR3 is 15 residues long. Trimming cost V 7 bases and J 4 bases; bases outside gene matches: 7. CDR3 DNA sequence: TGTGCCAGCATCAGTACGGGACAGGGGAATCAGCCCCAGCATTTT. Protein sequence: CASISTGQGNQPQHF. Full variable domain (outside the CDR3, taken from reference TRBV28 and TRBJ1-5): DVKVTQSSRYLVKRTGEKVFLECVQDMDHENMFWYRQDPGLGLRLIYFSYDVKMKEKGDIPEGYSVSREKKERFSLILESASTNQTSMYLCASISTGQGNQPQHFGDGTRLSIL.

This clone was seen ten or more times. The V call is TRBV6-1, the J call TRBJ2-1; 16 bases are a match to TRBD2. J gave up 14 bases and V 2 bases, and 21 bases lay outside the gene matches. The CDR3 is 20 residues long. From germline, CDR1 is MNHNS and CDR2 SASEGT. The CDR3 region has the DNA TGTGCCAGCAGTGAAATTTGGGGACTAGCGGGAGGGCCCCCGAGGGGGAGTAAGTTCTTC. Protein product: CASSEIWGLAGGPPRGSKFF.

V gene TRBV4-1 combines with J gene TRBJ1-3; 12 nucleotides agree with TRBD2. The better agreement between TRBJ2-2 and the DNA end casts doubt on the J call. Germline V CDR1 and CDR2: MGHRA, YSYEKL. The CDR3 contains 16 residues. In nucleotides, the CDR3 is TGCGCCAGCAGCCAAGGACTAGCGGGAGTGGCCGGGGAGCTGTTTTTT. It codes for CASSQGLAGVAGELFF.

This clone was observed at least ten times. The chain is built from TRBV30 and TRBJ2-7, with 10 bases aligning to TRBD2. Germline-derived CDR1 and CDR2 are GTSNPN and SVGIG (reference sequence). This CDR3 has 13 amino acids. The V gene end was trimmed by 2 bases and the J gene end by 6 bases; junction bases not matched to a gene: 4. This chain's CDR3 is CAWSSSGSTEQYF. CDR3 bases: TGTGCCTGGAGTTCTAGCGGGAGCACCGAGCAGTACTTC.

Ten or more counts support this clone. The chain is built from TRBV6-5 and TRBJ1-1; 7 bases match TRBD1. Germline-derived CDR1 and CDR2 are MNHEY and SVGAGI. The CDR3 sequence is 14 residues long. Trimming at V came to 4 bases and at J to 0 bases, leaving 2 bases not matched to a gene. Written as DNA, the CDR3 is TGTGCCAGCAGTTGGGACAGCTTGAACACTGAAGCTTTCTTT. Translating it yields CASSWDSLNTEAFF.

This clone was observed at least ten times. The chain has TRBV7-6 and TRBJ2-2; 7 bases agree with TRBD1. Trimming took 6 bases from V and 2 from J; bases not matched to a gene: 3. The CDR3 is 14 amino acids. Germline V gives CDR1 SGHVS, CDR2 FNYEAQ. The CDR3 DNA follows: TGTGCCAGCAGGGGGACAGTAAACACCGGGGAGCTGTTTTTT. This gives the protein CASRGTVNTGELFF.

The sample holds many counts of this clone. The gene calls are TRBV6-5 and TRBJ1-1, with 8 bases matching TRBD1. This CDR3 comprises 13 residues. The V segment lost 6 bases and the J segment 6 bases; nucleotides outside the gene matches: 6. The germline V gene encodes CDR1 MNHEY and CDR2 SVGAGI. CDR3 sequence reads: CASRRTGSAEAFF. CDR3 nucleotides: TGTGCCAGCAGGAGGACAGGGAGTGCTGAAGCTTTCTTT.

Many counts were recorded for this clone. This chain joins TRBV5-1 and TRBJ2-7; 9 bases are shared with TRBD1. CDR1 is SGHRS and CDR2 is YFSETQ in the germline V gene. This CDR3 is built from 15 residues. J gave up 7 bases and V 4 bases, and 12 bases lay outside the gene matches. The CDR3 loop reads CASSGRTGVYVEQYF. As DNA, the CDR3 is TGCGCCAGCAGCGGGCGGACAGGGGTGTACGTGGAGCAGTACTTC.

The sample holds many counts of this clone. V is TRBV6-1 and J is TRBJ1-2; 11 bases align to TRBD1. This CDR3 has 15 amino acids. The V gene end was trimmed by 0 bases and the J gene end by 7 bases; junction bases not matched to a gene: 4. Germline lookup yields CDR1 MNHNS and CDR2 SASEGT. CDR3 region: CASSEAGGQGGGYTF. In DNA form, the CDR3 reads TGTGCCAGCAGTGAAGCGGGGGGACAGGGGGGTGGCTACACCTTC.

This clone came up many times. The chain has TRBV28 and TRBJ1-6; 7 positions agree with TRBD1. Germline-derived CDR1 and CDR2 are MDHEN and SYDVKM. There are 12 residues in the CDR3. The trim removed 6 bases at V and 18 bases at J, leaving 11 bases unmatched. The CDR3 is CASRPKTGQGHF. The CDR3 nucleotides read TGTGCCAGCAGACCGAAGACAGGGCAGGGCCACTTT.

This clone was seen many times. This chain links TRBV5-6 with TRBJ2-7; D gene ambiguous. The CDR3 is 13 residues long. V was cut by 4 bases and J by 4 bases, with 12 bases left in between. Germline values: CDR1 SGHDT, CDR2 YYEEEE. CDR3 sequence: CASSRPTGYEQYV. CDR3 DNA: TGTGCCAGCAGCCGCCCGACTGGATACGAGCAGTACGTC.

CDR3 sequence (DNA): TGTGCCAGCAGCACCAGGCCGGGGGGGGGAGCGGGCCGGGGAGATACGCAGTATTTT. Residues: CASSTRPGGGAGRGDTQYF. This chain links TRBV9 with TRBJ2-3; 8 bases are shared with TRBD2. Germline assignment: CDR1 SGDLS and CDR2 YYNGEE. With V trimmed by 4 bases and J by 5 bases, 21 bases remained unmatched. CDR3 length: 19 amino acids.

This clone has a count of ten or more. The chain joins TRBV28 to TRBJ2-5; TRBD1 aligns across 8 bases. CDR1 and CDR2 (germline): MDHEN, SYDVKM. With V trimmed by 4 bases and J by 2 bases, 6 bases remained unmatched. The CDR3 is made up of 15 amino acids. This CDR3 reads CASSSRDRHQETQYF. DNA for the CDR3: TGTGCCAGCAGTTCCCGGGACAGGCATCAAGAGACCCAGTACTTC.

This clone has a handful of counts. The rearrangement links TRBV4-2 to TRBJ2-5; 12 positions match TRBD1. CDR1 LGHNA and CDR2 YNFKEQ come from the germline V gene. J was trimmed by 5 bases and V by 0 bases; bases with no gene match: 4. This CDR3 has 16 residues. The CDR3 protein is CASSQEGQGAYETQYF. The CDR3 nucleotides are TGTGCCAGCAGCCAAGAGGGACAGGGGGCCTACGAGACCCAGTACTTC.

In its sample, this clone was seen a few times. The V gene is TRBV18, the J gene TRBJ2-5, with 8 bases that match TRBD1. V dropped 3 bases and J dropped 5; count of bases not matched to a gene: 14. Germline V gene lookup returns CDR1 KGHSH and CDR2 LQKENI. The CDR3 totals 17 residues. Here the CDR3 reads CASSPKPETGVRETQYF. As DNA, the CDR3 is TGTGCCAGCTCACCCAAGCCGGAGACAGGGGTACGGGAGACCCAGTACTTC.

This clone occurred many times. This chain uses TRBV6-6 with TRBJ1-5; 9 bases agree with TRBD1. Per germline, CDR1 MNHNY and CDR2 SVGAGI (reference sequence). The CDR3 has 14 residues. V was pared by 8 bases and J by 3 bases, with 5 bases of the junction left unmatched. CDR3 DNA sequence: TGTGCCAGCCGTCGGACAGGGGTCAATCAGCCCCAGCATTTT. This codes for CASRRTGVNQPQHF.

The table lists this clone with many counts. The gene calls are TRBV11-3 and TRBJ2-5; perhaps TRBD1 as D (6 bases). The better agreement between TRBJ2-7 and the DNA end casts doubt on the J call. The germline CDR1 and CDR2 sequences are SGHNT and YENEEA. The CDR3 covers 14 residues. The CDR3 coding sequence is TGTGCCAGCAGCTCACCGGGACACCCCGGCGAGCAGTACTTC. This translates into CASSSPGHPGEQYF.

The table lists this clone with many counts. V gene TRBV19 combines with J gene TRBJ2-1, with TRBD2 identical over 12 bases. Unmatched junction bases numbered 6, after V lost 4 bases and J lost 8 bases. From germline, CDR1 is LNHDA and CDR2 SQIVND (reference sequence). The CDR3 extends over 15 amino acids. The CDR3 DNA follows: TGTGCCAGTAGTACCCCGACTAGCGGGAGATATGAGCAGTTCTTC. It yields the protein CASSTPTSGRYEQFF. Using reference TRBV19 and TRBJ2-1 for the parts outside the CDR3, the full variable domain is DGGITQSPKYLFRKEGQNVTLSCEQNLNHDAMYWYRQDPGQGLRLIYYSQIVNDFQKGDIAEGYSVSREKKESFPLTVTSAQKNPTAFYLCASSTPTSGRYEQFFGPGTRLTVL.

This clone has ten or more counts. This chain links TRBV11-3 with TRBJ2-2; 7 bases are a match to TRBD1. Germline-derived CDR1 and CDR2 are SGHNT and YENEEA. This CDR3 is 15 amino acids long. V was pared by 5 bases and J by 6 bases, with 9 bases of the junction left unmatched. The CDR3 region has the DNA TGTGCCAGCAGCCCGACAGGGAATCTTCCCGGGGAGCTGTTTTTT. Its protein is CASSPTGNLPGELFF.

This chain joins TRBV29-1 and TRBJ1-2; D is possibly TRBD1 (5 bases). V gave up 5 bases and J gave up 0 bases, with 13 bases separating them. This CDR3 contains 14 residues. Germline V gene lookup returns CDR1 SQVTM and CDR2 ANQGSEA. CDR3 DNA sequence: TGCAGCGTTCCAACCCCACAGGCTAACTATGGCTACACCTTC. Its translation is CSVPTPQANYGYTF.

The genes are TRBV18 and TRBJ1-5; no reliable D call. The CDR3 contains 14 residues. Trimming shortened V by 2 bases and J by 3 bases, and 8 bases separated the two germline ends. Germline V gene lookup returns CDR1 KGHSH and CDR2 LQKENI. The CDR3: CASSPADNNQPQHF. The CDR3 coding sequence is TGTGCCAGCTCACCAGCCGACAACAATCAGCCCCAGCATTTT.